These 10 T cell receptor beta chains were sequenced from one sample in a study of blood T cell repertoires in COVID-19. Clones were read by immunoSEQ multiplex PCR, and TCRdb kept only the in-frame ones, dropping some. Of 250,000 to 300,000 clones in the sample, 85% to 90% were seen once. The sample taken for sequencing was peripheral blood. The receptors originated from a young woman with COVID-19, enrolled during active disease.

This chain connects TRBV7-9 to TRBJ1-4, with 8 bases lining up with TRBD1. V gave up 6 bases and J gave up 8 bases; unmatched junction bases: 8. The CDR3 covers 14 residues. The germline V gene has CDR1 SEHNR and CDR2 FQNEAQ (reference sequence). The CDR3 here is CASSPRTGQEKLFF. In nucleotides, the CDR3 is TGTGCCAGCAGTCCCAGGACAGGGCAGGAAAAACTGTTTTTT. Complete variable domain (other parts from reference TRBV7-9 and TRBJ1-4): DTGVSQNPRHKITKRGQNVTFRCDPISEHNRLYWYRQTLGQGPEFLTYFQNEAQLEKSRLLSDRFSAERPKGSFSTLEIQRTEQGDSAMYLCASSPRTGQEKLFFGSGTQLSVL.

A remark on this clone: This CDR3 is also generated by other DNA sequences in the sample. The rearrangement uses TRBV12-3 or TRBV12-4 and TRBJ1-2; D ambiguous. The germline V and J ends were trimmed by 1 base and 4 bases, with 4 bases remaining between them. The CDR3 contains 12 residues. The CDR3: CASSLGSYGYTF. The CDR3 nucleotides read TGTGCCAGCAGTTTAGGGAGCTATGGCTACACCTTC.

As for this clone: The junction departs from the called germline gene at one end, perhaps through a read error. The V gene is TRBV28, the J gene TRBJ2-7; D might be TRBD2 (5 bases). The CDR3 spans 12 residues. Per the germline V gene, CDR1 is MDHEN and CDR2 is SYDVKM. The CDR3 DNA is TGTGCCAGCCTGAGATCAGCCTCCGGGGTGATCTTC. Translation: CASLRSASGVIF.

The rearrangement joins TRBV7-2 to TRBJ2-2; D ambiguous. Germline V gene sequence: CDR1 SGHTA, CDR2 FQGNSA. V was clipped by 5 bases and J by 0 bases, with 7 bases between them. The CDR3 contains 14 residues. In nucleotides, the CDR3 is TGTGCCAGCAGCAGACTCTCGAACACCGGGGAGCTGTTTTTT. Translating gives CASSRLSNTGELFF.

The chain carries TRBV30 and TRBJ1-3; D not certain. Germline CDR1 is GTSNPN and CDR2 is SVGIG (reference sequence). The CDR3 runs 12 residues. The V gene lost 1 base and the J gene lost 4 bases, with 5 bases spanning the gap. The CDR3 loop is CAWSAGGNTIYF. In DNA, the CDR3 is TGTGCCTGGAGTGCCGGGGGAAACACCATATATTTT.

DNA for the CDR3: TGTGCCACCCTTAGGGGGCCGAATGAGCAGTTCTTC. It codes for CATLRGPNEQFF. This chain connects TRBV28 to TRBJ2-1; the match to TRBD1 covers 7 bases. Germline CDR1 reads MDHEN; CDR2 reads SYDVKM. The CDR3 extends over 12 amino acids. V gave up 10 bases and J gave up 7 bases; unmatched junction bases: 7.

This sequence joins TRBV18 and TRBJ2-5, with 10 bases that match TRBD2. The CDR3 runs 17 residues. Per the germline V gene, CDR1 is KGHSH and CDR2 is LQKENI. J was trimmed by 5 bases and V by 1 base; bases with no gene match: 10. The CDR3 loop reads CASSPRASGGPEETQYF. DNA for the CDR3: TGTGCCAGCTCACCACGGGCTAGCGGGGGCCCGGAGGAGACCCAGTACTTC.

This sequence joins TRBV3-1 (or the pseudogene TRBV3-2) and TRBJ1-2, with a possible D match to TRBD1 (5 bases). This CDR3 comprises 14 residues. V shed 1 base and J shed 2 bases, with 8 bases lying between them. Per the germline V gene, CDR1 is LGHDT and CDR2 is YNNKEL (reference sequence). CDR3 residues: CASSQVKGNYGYTF. For the CDR3, the DNA is TGTGCCAGCAGCCAAGTCAAGGGGAACTATGGCTACACCTTC.

A word on this clone: The sample contains more than one DNA sequence encoding this CDR3. This chain joins TRBV5-1 and TRBJ2-2; 8 bases agree with TRBD1. The CDR3 runs to 15 residues. Germline-derived CDR1 and CDR2 are SGHRS and YFSETQ. The ends lost 0 bases at V and 4 bases at J; junction bases unmatched: 2. The CDR3 region is CASSLAGTGTGELFF. CDR3 nucleotides: TGCGCCAGCAGCTTGGCCGGGACAGGCACCGGGGAGCTGTTTTTT.

This rearrangement joins TRBV5-1 to TRBJ2-5, with D possibly matching TRBD2 (6 bases). Germline V gives CDR1 SGHRS, CDR2 YFSETQ. This CDR3 has 15 amino acids. V dropped 3 bases and J dropped 1 base, with 13 bases sitting between them. CDR3 sequence reads: CASSSGAGLQETQYF. The DNA of the CDR3 is TGCGCCAGCAGCTCTGGGGCGGGGCTCCAAGAGACCCAGTACTTC.